This entry is about one T cell receptor (beta chain). Its specificity is unknown. The CDR3 is 14 residues long. CDR1 is WNHNN and CDR2 is SYGVQD in the germline V gene (reference sequence). Trimming left V 4 bases short and J 4 bases short, with 13 bases between. The data derive from a study of cytomegalovirus exposure and HLA in healthy donors. Researchers ran the PCR with 60 Vbeta and 13 Jbeta primers. Repertoires were generated with immunoSEQ multiplex PCR, while TCRdb's copy carries only in-frame clones and drops some. The sample data list over 120,000 clones. Findings and limits, study-wide: One variant, a missense change in DCLRE1C, was linked in a later analysis to TCR beta V- and J-gene trimming. Investigators reported 150 to 200 TCR beta chains as tied to cytomegalovirus.

The chain uses TRBV10-1 and TRBJ1-1, with D uncertain. Sequenced material: PBMCs. This sequence was found in a male donor in good health and CMV-seronegative. CDR3 residues: CASSGKEGVTEAFF. The CDR3 DNA is TGCGCCAGCAGTGGGAAGGAAGGAGTCACTGAAGCTTTCTTT.